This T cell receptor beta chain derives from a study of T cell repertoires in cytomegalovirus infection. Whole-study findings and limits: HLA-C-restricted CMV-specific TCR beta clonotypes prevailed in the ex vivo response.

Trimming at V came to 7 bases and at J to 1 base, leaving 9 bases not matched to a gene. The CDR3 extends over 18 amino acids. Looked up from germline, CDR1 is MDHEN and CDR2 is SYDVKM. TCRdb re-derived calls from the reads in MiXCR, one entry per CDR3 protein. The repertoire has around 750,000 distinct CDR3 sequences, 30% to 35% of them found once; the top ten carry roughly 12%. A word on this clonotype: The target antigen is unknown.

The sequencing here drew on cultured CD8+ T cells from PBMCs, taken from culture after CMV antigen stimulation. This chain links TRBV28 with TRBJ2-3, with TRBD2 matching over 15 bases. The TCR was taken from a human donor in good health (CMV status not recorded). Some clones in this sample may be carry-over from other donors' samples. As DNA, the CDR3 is TGTGCCAGCACCCACAGGACTAGCGGGGGGGGACGCACAGATACGCAGTATTTT. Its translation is CASTHRTSGGGRTDTQYF.